This T cell receptor (beta chain) originates from a study of monozygotic twins with inflammatory bowel disease. For each CDR3 protein, TCRdb gives one entry from its re-call of the 5' RACE reads, without DNA. The sample has some 200,000 distinct CDR3 sequences; the top ten hold roughly 1.5%. Sequencing was performed on blood. The clonotype comes from a human donor with ulcerative colitis or Crohn's disease, or a healthy co-twin of an affected twin (not recorded which).

The CDR3 is CSAPGVGQGIYEQYF. The rearrangement joins TRBV20-1 to TRBJ2-7; as DNA is missing, the TRBD1 call by TCRdb cannot be tested. The germline V gene has CDR1 DFQATT and CDR2 SNEGSKA (reference sequence). The CDR3 sequence is 15 residues long.